This TCR beta chain was sequenced for a study of cytomegalovirus exposure and HLA in healthy donors. Generated by immunoSEQ multiplex PCR, the TCRdb table keeps only in-frame clones and is missing some. This table has about 110,000 clones, more than 70% appearing once. Trimming left V 3 bases short and J 4 bases short, with 16 bases between. CDR1 and CDR2 (germline): MDHEN, SYDVKM. The CDR3 runs 15 residues. This clone has a single count. The sequencing sample was made of PBMCs. The receptor was derived from a young woman in good health and CMV-seronegative. This chain joins TRBV28 and TRBJ2-7; D possibly corresponds to TRBD1 (5 bases). The CDR3 DNA is TGTGCCAGCAGTTTCCCGGGCGACAGCGAATACGAGCAGTACTTC. This codes for CASSFPGDSEYEQYF.